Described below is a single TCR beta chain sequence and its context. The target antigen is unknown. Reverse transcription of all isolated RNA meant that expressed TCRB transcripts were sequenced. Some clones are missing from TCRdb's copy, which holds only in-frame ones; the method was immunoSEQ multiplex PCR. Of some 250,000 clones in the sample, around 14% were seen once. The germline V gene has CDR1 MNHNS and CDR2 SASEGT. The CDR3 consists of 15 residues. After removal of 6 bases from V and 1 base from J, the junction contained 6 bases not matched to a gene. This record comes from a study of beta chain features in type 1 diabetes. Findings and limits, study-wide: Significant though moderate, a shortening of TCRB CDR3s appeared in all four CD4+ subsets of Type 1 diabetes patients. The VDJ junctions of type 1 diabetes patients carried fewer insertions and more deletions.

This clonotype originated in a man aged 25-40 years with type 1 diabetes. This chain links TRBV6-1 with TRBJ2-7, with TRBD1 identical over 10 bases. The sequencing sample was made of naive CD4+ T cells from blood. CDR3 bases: TGTGCCAGCAGGCCGGGACAGGGGCTATCCTACGAGCAGTACTTC. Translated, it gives CASRPGQGLSYEQYF.